The 5 T cell receptor beta chains below were found in one sample sequenced in a study of cytomegalovirus exposure and HLA in healthy donors. The PCR ran on 60 Vbeta and 13 Jbeta primers. Assay: immunoSEQ multiplex PCR; the TCRdb copy retains only in-frame clones and omits some. Of about 280,000 clones in the sample, 80% to 90% were seen once. Sequences were obtained from PBMCs. The receptors derive from a woman aged 18 to 35 in good health and CMV-seronegative.

The rearrangement joins TRBV30 to TRBJ2-3; D gene uncertain. Germline V CDR1 and CDR2: GTSNPN, SVGIG (reference sequence). Trimming shortened V by 8 bases and J by 3 bases, and 21 bases separated the two germline ends. This CDR3 has 15 amino acids. The DNA for the CDR3 is TGTGCCCTCGAACGTTTCGGTCTTGGTACAGATACGCAGTATTTT. Residues: CALERFGLGTDTQYF.

The chain couples TRBV6-1 to TRBJ1-6; D is perhaps TRBD1 (6 bases). Germline assignment: CDR1 MNHNS and CDR2 SASEGT. The CDR3 covers 15 residues. Trimming took off 2 bases at V and 9 bases at J, with 14 bases between the two ends. CDR3 region: CASSELRGVSSPLHF. The CDR3 DNA reads TGTGCCAGCAGTGAACTCAGGGGCGTCAGTTCACCCCTCCACTTT.

This chain links TRBV6-1 with TRBJ2-7, with D perhaps matching TRBD1 (5 bases). The CDR3 has 14 amino acids. Germline V gene data show CDR1 as MNHNS and CDR2 as SASEGT. The V end was cut by 3 bases, the J end by 3 bases, with 12 bases between. As DNA, the CDR3 is TGTGCCAGCAGTGACCGGCAGGGCTACTACGAGCAGTACTTC. It codes for CASSDRQGYYEQYF.

The V call is TRBV6-1, the J call TRBJ1-5, with a weak D call TRBD1 (6 bases). CDR3 length: 13 amino acids. CDR1 and CDR2 (germline): MNHNS, SASEGT. Trimming left V 6 bases short and J 4 bases short, with 10 bases between. CDR3 amino acids: CASRRTANQPQHF. The CDR3 bases are TGTGCCAGCAGAAGGACAGCTAATCAGCCCCAGCATTTT.

The J gene is TRBJ2-1, the V gene TRBV2; 7 bases are shared with TRBD1. With V trimmed by 8 bases and J by 3 bases, 7 bases remained unmatched. From germline, CDR1 is SNHLY and CDR2 FYNNEI. The length of the CDR3 is 14 residues. The chain's CDR3 is CASRTGTDYNEQFF. The CDR3 DNA follows: TGTGCCAGCCGAACAGGGACAGACTACAATGAGCAGTTCTTC. Full variable domain (missing parts from reference TRBV2 and TRBJ2-1): EPEVTQTPSHQVTQMGQEVILRCVPISNHLYFYWYRQILGQKVEFLVSFYNNEISEKSEIFDDQFSVERPDGSNFTLKIRSTKLEDSAMYFCASRTGTDYNEQFFGPGTRLTVL.